One and the same sample provided the 18 T cell receptor beta chains below, sequenced in a study of Tregs in tolerant kidney transplant recipients (dated by TCRdb to between 2017 and 2020). The label giving this sample's time point can be read as: blood sample drawn before combined kidney and bone marrow transplant. Receptor amplification or capture employed the immunoSEQ multiplex PCR assay. The clones in this table, taken by TCRdb from immuneACCESS, are in-frame only. Not every clone is retained; where verified, under half of the shortfall comes from an unresolved V gene, and the cause of the rest is unknown. The sample data list approximately 99,000 clones, and around 91% of these were observed just once. Roughly 0.31% of the sample goes to the ten largest clones. Specimen: CD4+ T cells from blood, collected before the transplant. The receptors were sampled from a human donor who received a combined kidney and bone marrow transplant.

Here the CDR3 DNA reads TGTGCCAGCAGCTTAGGGGTTAGCGGGAGGTCCGAGACCCAGTACTTC. Translated, it gives CASSLGVSGRSETQYF. The J gene is TRBJ2-5, the V gene TRBV7-8; 10 bases fit TRBD2. The CDR3 is 16 residues long. CDR1 and CDR2 (germline): SGHVS, FQNEAQ. V dropped 1 base and J dropped 5; count of bases not matched to a gene: 7.

The DNA for the CDR3 is TGTGCCAGCAACCTACGAACAGCTGGCCATTTTGGCTACACCTTC. It yields the protein CASNLRTAGHFGYTF. The J gene is TRBJ1-2, the V gene TRBV5-6; D remains unclear. Germline V gene data show CDR1 as SGHDT and CDR2 as YYEEEE. Deletions cut 6 bases from V and 7 bases from J, with 22 bases between. This CDR3 is built from 15 residues.

The chain uses TRBV28 and TRBJ2-7; 8 bases agree with TRBD1. The germline V gene has CDR1 MDHEN and CDR2 SYDVKM. V dropped 7 bases and J dropped 11; count of bases not matched to a gene: 7. This CDR3 is built from 11 residues. Here the CDR3 DNA reads TGTGCCAGCACCGCGGACAGGGCAGAGTACTTC. Its translation is CASTADRAEYF.

This chain joins TRBV14 and TRBJ1-2, with D perhaps matching TRBD1 (6 bases). V was clipped by 4 bases and J by 6 bases, with 21 bases between them. From germline, CDR1 is SGHDN and CDR2 FVKESK. The CDR3 totals 16 residues. The CDR3 sequence is CASSLRIGGGVDGYTF. The CDR3 nucleotides read TGTGCCAGCAGCCTCAGGATCGGGGGGGGCGTTGATGGCTACACCTTC.

This clone was counted between two and nine times. The rearrangement joins TRBV7-2 to TRBJ2-7, with D possibly being TRBD1 (5 bases). The CDR3 runs 15 residues. Per germline, CDR1 SGHTA and CDR2 FQGNSA. Trimming took 4 bases from V and 7 from J, leaving 20 bases between them. The CDR3: CASSSYPRVVGEQYF. Here the CDR3 DNA reads TGTGCCAGCAGCTCCTACCCCAGGGTCGTGGGGGAGCAGTACTTC.

The gene calls are TRBV28 and TRBJ1-1; a weak D match, TRBD1 (5 bases). The CDR3 consists of 11 residues. Germline V gene data show CDR1 as MDHEN and CDR2 as SYDVKM. Trimming removed 6 bases from V and 12 bases from J, with 14 bases in between. The CDR3 reads CASSPDKATFF. CDR3 DNA: TGTGCCAGCAGCCCGGACAAGGCGACTTTCTTT.

The V gene is TRBV18, the J gene TRBJ1-1; a weak D match, TRBD1 (5 bases). The CDR3 totals 14 residues. Germline assignment: CDR1 KGHSH and CDR2 LQKENI. The V end lost 3 bases, the J end lost 10 bases, and 18 bases lay between the germline ends. The CDR3 spells CASSPYGAGTGAFF. As DNA, the CDR3 is TGTGCCAGCTCACCCTATGGGGCGGGGACGGGAGCTTTCTTT.

The genes are TRBV5-1 and TRBJ1-3; 9 bases align to TRBD1. CDR3 length equals 18 residues. The ends lost 0 bases at V and 0 bases at J; junction bases unmatched: 7. Per germline, CDR1 SGHRS and CDR2 YFSETQ. CDR3 amino acids: CASSLVPGQGRSGNTIYF. Written as DNA, the CDR3 is TGCGCCAGCAGCTTGGTCCCGGGACAGGGACGCTCTGGAAACACCATATATTTT.

V usage is TRBV5-4 and J usage is TRBJ2-7; TRBD2 matches at 11 bases. The V gene's germline CDR1 is SGHNT and CDR2 YYREEE (reference sequence). CDR3 length: 14 residues. Trimming took 4 bases from V and 6 from J; bases not matched to a gene: 6. CDR3 amino acids: CASSLAGGSGEQYF. CDR3 coding DNA: TGTGCCAGCAGCCTAGCGGGAGGATCGGGCGAGCAGTACTTC.

This chain connects TRBV6-1 to TRBJ2-1; possible D gene TRBD2, 7 bases. Germline assignment: CDR1 MNHNS and CDR2 SASEGT. V was clipped by 2 bases and J by 0 bases, with 14 bases between them. The CDR3 contains 17 residues. CDR3 in DNA: TGTGCCAGCAGTGAAATGGGGGGGCGGCCCTCCTACAATGAGCAGTTCTTC. It codes for CASSEMGGRPSYNEQFF.

The gene calls are TRBV7-2 and TRBJ2-4, with D perhaps matching TRBD1 (6 bases). The CDR3 extends over 17 amino acids. The germline V gene encodes CDR1 SGHTA and CDR2 FQGNSA. With 5 bases removed from V and 6 bases from J, the gap between germline ends came to 23 bases. The CDR3 region is CASSQRQPGTQGNIQYF. In DNA, the CDR3 is TGTGCCAGCAGCCAAAGACAGCCAGGGACACAAGGAAACATTCAGTACTTC.

The V call is TRBV15, the J call TRBJ1-1, with D perhaps TRBD1 (5 bases). The CDR3 has 14 amino acids. V gave up 0 bases and J gave up 4 bases, with 9 bases separating them. Per the germline V gene, CDR1 is LNHNV and CDR2 is YYDKDF (reference sequence). The CDR3 DNA reads TGTGCCACCAGCAGAGATGGGGGGGTCACTGAAGCTTTCTTT. It yields the protein CATSRDGGVTEAFF.

The CDR3 nucleotides read TGCGCCAGCAGCCCCCGGGACAACCAACCCTATGGCTACACCTTC. Protein product: CASSPRDNQPYGYTF. The rearrangement links TRBV5-1 to TRBJ1-2, with TRBD1 as a possible D gene (6 bases). V was cut by 4 bases and J by 4 bases, with 17 bases left in between. In germline, CDR1 is SGHRS, CDR2 YFSETQ. The CDR3 covers 15 residues.

This rearrangement joins TRBV5-5 to TRBJ1-2; D remains ambiguous. Trimming removed 6 bases at V and 7 bases at J, with 22 bases between. CDR1 is SGHKS, CDR2 YYEKEE, per germline (reference sequence). CDR3 size: 15 residues. CDR3 bases: TGTGCCAGCACCATCGGTCGTCCCACGCTCGGTGGCTACACCTTC. It is translated as CASTIGRPTLGGYTF.

This chain uses TRBV19 with TRBJ1-1; possible D gene TRBD1, 5 bases. CDR3 length: 16 amino acids. Germline V gene lookup returns CDR1 LNHDA and CDR2 SQIVND (reference sequence). The V gene lost 5 bases and the J gene lost 1 base, with 17 bases spanning the gap. The CDR3 DNA reads as TGTGCCAGTAGTCCCAACCTCAGGGTGCAGAACACTGAAGCTTTCTTT. It is translated as CASSPNLRVQNTEAFF.

This chain links TRBV28 with TRBJ1-1; D ambiguous. Trimming took 5 bases from V and 6 from J, leaving 10 bases between them. This CDR3 contains 12 residues. Germline assignment: CDR1 MDHEN and CDR2 SYDVKM. For the CDR3, the DNA is TGTGCCAGCAGTCTGGGAGACGCTGAAGCTTTCTTT. This translates into CASSLGDAEAFF.

The chain employs TRBV5-1 and TRBJ1-4; maybe TRBD1 (6 bases). This CDR3 is 14 amino acids long. Trimming removed 4 bases at V and 8 bases at J, with 15 bases between. Germline V gene data show CDR1 as SGHRS and CDR2 as YFSETQ. The CDR3 region has the DNA TGCGCCAGCAGCCCCGGGACAATCCGCGAAAAACTGTTTTTT. It is translated as CASSPGTIREKLFF.

The chain recombines TRBV19 with TRBJ1-2; 8 bases fit TRBD1. The CDR3 loop spans 15 amino acids. The V gene end was trimmed by 4 bases and the J gene end by 0 bases; junction bases not matched to a gene: 4. CDR1 and CDR2 (germline): LNHDA, SQIVND (reference sequence). The CDR3 region has the DNA TGTGCCAGTAGTACCGGACAGGGAGCTAACTATGGCTACACCTTC. Translating it yields CASSTGQGANYGYTF.